This T cell receptor beta chain emerged from a study of T cell responses to AZD1222 COVID-19 vaccine. General study findings and limits: Spike was spanned by vaccine-associated CD4 TCRs, with dominance at 160-218 and 743-854. The donors showed a predominance of white British ancestry and of females, with possible underestimation of clonal diversity. Repertoire sampling occurred only after the peak T cell response.

This table comes from immunoSEQ multiplex PCR, and its TCRdb copy is limited to in-frame clones, with some not included. The sample includes fewer than 120,000 clones, over 85% seen only once; the top ten take almost 2.5%. Second-dose recipients at about 4 or about 12 weeks were treated as one pooled group. Worth noting for this clone: The antigen is unknown.

V was cut by 3 bases and J by 5 bases, with 13 bases left in between. Per the germline V gene, CDR1 is DFQATT and CDR2 is SNEGSKA (reference sequence). The CDR3 spans 14 residues. The TCR was taken from an adult who received the AZD1222 COVID-19 vaccine. The chain joins TRBV20-1 to TRBJ2-2, with D perhaps assigned TRBD1 or TRBD2 (5 bases each). Sequenced here: peripheral blood, sampled 28 days after the second AZD1222 dose. In DNA form, the CDR3 reads TGCAGTGCTAGTGCCGGGACCGGAACCGGGGAGCTGTTTTTT. Its protein is CSASAGTGTGELFF.